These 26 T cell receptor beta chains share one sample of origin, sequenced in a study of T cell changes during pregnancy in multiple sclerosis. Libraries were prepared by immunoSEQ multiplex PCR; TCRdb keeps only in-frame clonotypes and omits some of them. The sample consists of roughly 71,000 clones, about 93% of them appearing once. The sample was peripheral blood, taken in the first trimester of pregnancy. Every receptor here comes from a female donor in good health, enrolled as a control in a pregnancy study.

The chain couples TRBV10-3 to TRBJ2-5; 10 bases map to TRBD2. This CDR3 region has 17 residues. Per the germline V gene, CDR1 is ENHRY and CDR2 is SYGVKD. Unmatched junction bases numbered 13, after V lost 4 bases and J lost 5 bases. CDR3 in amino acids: CAISAGTSAPSLETQYF. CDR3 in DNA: TGTGCCATCAGTGCCGGGACTAGCGCCCCGAGTCTGGAGACCCAGTACTTC.

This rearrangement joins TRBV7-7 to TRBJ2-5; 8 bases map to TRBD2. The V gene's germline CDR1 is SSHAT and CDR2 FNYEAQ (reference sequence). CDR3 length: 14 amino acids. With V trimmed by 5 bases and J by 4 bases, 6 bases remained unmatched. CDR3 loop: CASSPSGRGETQYF. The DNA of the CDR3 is TGTGCCAGCAGCCCGAGCGGGAGAGGAGAGACCCAGTACTTC.

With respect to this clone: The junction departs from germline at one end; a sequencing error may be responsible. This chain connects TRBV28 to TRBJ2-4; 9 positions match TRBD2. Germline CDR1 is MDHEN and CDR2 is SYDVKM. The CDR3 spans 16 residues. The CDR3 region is CASSPREGLAKNIRYF. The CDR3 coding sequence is TGTGCCAGCAGCCCACGGGAGGGACTAGCCAAAAACATTCGGTACTTC.

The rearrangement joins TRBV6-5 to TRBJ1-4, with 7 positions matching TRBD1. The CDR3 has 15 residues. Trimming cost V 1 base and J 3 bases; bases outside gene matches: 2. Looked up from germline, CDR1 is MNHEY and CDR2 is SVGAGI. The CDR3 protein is CASSYLGQSNEKLFF. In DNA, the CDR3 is TGTGCCAGCAGTTACTTGGGACAGTCTAATGAAAAACTGTTTTTT.

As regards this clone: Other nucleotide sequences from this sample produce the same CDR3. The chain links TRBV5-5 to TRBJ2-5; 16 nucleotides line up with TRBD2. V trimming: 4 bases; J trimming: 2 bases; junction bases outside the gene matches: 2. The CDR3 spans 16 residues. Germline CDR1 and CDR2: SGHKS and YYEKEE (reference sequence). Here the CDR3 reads CASSLGLAGGQETQYF. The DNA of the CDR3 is TGTGCCAGCAGCCTGGGACTAGCGGGAGGGCAAGAGACCCAGTACTTC.

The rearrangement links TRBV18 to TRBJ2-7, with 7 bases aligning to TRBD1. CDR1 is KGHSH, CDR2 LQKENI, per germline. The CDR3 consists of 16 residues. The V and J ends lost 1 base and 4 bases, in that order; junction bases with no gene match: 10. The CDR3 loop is CASSPRQGEMGYEQYF. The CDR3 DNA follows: TGTGCCAGCTCACCACGGCAGGGGGAGATGGGTTACGAGCAGTACTTC.

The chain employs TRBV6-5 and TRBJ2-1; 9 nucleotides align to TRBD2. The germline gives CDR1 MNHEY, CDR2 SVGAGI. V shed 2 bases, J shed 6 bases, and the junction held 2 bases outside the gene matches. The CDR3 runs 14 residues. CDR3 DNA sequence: TGTGCCAGCAGTTACGCGGGAGGGAGCAATGAGCAGTTCTTC. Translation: CASSYAGGSNEQFF.

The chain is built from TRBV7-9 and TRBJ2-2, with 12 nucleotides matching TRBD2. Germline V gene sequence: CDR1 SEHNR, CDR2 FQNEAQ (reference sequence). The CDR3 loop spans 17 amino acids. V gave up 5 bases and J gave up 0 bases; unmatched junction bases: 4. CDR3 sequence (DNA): TGTGCCAGCAGCCGGACTAGCGGGAACGCGAACACCGGGGAGCTGTTTTTT. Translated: CASSRTSGNANTGELFF.

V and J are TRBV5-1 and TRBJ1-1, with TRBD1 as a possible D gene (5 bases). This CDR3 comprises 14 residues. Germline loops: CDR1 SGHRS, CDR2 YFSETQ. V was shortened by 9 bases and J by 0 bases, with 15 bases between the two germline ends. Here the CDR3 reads CATRGGVVNTEAFF. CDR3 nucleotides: TGCGCCACCAGAGGAGGGGTAGTGAACACTGAAGCTTTCTTT.

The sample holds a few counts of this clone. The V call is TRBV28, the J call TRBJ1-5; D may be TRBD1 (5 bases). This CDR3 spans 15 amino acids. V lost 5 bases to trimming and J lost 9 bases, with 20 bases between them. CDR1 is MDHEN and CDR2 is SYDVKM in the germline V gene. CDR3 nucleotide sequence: TGTGCCAGCAGTCCGAACACAGTGGGGACTAGGCCCCAGCATTTT. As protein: CASSPNTVGTRPQHF.

The DNA of the CDR3 is TGCGCCAGCAGCCAGGTCCTAACTTCATCAGAGCAGTACTTC. Translation gives CASSQVLTSSEQYF. The chain combines TRBV4-1 with TRBJ2-7; D not resolved. Per germline, CDR1 MGHRA and CDR2 YSYEKL. V gave up 3 bases and J gave up 7 bases, with 16 bases separating them. The CDR3 extends over 14 amino acids.

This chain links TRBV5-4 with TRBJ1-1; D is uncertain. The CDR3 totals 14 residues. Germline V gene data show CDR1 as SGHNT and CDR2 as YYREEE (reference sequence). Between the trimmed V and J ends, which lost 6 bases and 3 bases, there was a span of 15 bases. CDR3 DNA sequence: TGTGCCAGCAACTCAAACGTCGGGGACACTGAAGCTTTCTTT. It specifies CASNSNVGDTEAFF.

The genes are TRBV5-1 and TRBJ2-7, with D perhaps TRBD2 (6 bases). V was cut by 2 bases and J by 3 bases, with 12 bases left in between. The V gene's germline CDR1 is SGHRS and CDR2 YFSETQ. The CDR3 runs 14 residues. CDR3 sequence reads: CASSFRGGSYEQYF. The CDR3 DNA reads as TGCGCCAGCAGCTTTCGTGGGGGGAGCTACGAGCAGTACTTC.

The CDR3 is CASSPGLGANGDEQYF. The DNA for the CDR3 is TGTGCCAGCAGTCCGGGACTAGGGGCCAACGGCGACGAGCAGTACTTC. The genes are TRBV28 and TRBJ2-7, with 8 bases lining up with TRBD2. After removal of 5 bases from V and 5 bases from J, the junction contained 14 bases not matched to a gene. This CDR3 contains 16 residues. CDR1 and CDR2 from the germline V gene are MDHEN and SYDVKM.

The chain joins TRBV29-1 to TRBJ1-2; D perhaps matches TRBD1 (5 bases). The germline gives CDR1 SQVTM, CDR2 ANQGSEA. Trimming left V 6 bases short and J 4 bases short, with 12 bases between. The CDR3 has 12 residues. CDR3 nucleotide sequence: TGCAGCGTCGGGGGAGACTCCTATGGCTACACCTTC. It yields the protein CSVGGDSYGYTF.

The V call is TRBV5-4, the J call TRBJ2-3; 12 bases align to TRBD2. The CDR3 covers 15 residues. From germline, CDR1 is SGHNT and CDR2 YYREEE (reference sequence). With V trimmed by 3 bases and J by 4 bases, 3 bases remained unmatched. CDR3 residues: CASSSGTSGPDTQYF. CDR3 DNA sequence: TGTGCCAGCAGCTCCGGGACTAGCGGGCCAGATACGCAGTATTTT. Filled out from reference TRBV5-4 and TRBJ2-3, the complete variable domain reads ETGVTQSPTHLIKTRGQQVTLRCSSQSGHNTVSWYQQALGQGPQFIFQYYREEENGRGNFPPRFSGLQFPNYSSELNVNALELDDSALYLCASSSGTSGPDTQYFGPGTRLTVL.

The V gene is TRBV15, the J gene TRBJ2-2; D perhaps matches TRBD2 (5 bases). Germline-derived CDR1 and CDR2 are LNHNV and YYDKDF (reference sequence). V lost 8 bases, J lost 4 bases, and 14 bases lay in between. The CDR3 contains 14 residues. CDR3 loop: CATQESGFTGELFF. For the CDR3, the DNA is TGTGCCACCCAGGAAAGCGGTTTCACCGGGGAGCTGTTTTTT.

CDR3 protein: CASSQSPTGSDYEQYF. CDR3 nucleotide sequence: TGCGCCAGCAGTCAATCCCCGACAGGGTCGGACTACGAGCAGTACTTC. The chain recombines TRBV23-1 with TRBJ2-7; 7 bases align to TRBD1. Being an ORF, TRBV23-1 has a function that is uncertain. With V trimmed by 0 bases and J by 3 bases, 8 bases remained unmatched. CDR3 length: 16 residues.

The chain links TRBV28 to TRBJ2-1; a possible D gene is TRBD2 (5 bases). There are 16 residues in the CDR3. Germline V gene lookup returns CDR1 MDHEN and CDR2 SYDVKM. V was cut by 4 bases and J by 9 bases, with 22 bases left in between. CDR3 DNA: TGTGCCAGCAGTTCCCTGAACGGGATCACCTCGGTTGAGCAGTTCTTC. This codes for CASSSLNGITSVEQFF. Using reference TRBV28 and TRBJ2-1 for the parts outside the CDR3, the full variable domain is DVKVTQSSRYLVKRTGEKVFLECVQDMDHENMFWYRQDPGLGLRLIYFSYDVKMKEKGDIPEGYSVSREKKERFSLILESASTNQTSMYLCASSSLNGITSVEQFFGPGTRLTVL.

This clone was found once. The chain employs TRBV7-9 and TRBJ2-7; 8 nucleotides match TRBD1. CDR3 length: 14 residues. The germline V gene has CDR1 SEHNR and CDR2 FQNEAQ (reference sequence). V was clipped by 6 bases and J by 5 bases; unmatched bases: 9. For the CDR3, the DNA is TGTGCCAGCAGTTTTGCAGGGGGCGCGAACGAGCAGTACTTC. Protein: CASSFAGGANEQYF.

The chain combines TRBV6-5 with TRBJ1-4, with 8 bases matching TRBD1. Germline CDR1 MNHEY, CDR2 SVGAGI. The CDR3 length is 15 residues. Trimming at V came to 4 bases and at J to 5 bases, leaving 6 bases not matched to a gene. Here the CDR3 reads CASSSSGTGNEKLFF. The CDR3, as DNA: TGTGCCAGCAGTTCTTCAGGGACAGGAAATGAAAAACTGTTTTTT.

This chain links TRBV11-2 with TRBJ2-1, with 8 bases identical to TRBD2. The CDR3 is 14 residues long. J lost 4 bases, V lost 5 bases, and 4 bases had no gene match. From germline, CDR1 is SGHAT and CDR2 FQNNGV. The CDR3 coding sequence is TGTGCCAGCAGCCAAAGCGGGGGTTACAATGAGCAGTTCTTC. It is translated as CASSQSGGYNEQFF.

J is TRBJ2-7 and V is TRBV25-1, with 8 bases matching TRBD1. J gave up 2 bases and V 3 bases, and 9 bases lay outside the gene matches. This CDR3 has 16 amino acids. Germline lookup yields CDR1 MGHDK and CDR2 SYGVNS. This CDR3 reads CASSDSRTGTTYEQYF. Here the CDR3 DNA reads TGTGCCAGCAGTGACTCAAGGACAGGGACCACCTACGAGCAGTACTTC.

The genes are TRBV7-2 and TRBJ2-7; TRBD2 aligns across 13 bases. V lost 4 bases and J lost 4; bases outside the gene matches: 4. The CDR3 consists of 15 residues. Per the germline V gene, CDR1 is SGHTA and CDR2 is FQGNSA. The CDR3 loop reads CASSSPGLAGYEQYF. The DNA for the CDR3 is TGTGCCAGCAGCTCCCCGGGACTAGCGGGATACGAGCAGTACTTC.

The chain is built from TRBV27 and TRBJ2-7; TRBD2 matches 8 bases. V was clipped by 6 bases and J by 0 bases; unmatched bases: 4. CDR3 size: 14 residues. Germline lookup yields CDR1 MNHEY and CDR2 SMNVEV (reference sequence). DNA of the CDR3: TGTGCCAGCAGCCTCAGCGGGAGCTCCTACGAGCAGTACTTC. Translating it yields CASSLSGSSYEQYF.

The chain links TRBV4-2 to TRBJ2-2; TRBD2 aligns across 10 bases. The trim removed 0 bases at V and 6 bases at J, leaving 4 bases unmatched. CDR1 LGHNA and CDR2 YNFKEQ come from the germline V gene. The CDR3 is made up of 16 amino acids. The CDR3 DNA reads TGTGCCAGCAGCCAAGAATTAGGACTAGCGGCCGGGGAGCTGTTTTTT. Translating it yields CASSQELGLAAGELFF.